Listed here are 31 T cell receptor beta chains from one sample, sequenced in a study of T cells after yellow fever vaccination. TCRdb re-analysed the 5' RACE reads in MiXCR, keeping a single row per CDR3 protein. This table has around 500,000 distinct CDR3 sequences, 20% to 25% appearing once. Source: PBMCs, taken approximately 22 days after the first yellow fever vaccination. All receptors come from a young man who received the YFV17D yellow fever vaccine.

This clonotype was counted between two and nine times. The DNA for the CDR3 is TGTGCCAGCAGCTTAGTCTCAGGGACTAGTGTTAATGAGCAGTTCTTC. Its translation is CASSLVSGTSVNEQFF. The rearrangement joins TRBV7-3 to TRBJ2-1; 8 nucleotides line up with TRBD2. The germline V gene encodes CDR1 SGHTA and CDR2 FQGTGA. J gave up 7 bases and V 2 bases, and 10 bases lay outside the gene matches. There are 16 residues in the CDR3.

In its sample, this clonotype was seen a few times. CDR3 DNA: TGTGCCAGCAGCGCCGGACGGACTTCACCCCTCCACTTT. Translated, it gives CASSAGRTSPLHF. The rearrangement links TRBV5-5 to TRBJ1-6; D call uncertain. Germline lookup yields CDR1 SGHKS and CDR2 YYEKEE (reference sequence). CDR3 length: 13 residues. Trimming pared 4 bases from V and 9 bases from J, leaving 11 bases between.

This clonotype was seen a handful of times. The CDR3 sequence is CASSFYGLAGGETQYF. CDR3 DNA: TGTGCCAGCAGCTTTTATGGACTAGCGGGGGGAGAGACCCAGTACTTC. The V gene is TRBV7-2, the J gene TRBJ2-5; 14 bases align to TRBD2. The CDR3 extends over 16 amino acids. The V segment lost 3 bases and the J segment 4 bases; nucleotides outside the gene matches: 4. Germline V gene data show CDR1 as SGHTA and CDR2 as FQGNSA.

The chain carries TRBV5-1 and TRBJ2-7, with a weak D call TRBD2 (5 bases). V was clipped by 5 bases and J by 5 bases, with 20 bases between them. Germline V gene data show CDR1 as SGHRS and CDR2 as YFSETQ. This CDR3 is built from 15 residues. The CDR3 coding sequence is TGCGCCAGCAGGGCGGGCCTCGGACCATGGGACGAGCAGTACGTC. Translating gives CASRAGLGPWDEQYV.

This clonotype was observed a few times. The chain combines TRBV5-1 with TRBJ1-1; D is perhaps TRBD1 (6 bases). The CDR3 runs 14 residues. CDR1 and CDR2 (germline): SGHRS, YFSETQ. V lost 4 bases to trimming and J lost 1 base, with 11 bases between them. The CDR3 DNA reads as TGCGCCAGCAGCGAGCGGGGGGCGAACACTGAAGCTTTCTTT. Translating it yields CASSERGANTEAFF. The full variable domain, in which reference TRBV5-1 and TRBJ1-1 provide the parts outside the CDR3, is KAGVTQTPRYLIKTRGQQVTLSCSPISGHRSVSWYQQTPGQGLQFLFEYFSETQRNKGNFPGRFSGRQFSNSRSEMNVSTLELGDSALYLCASSERGANTEAFFGQGTRLTVV.

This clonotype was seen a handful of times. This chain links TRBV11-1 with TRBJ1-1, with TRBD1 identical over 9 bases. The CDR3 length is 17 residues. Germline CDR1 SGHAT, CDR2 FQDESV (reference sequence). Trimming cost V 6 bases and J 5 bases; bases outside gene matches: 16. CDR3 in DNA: TGTGCCAGCAGATTGGGGGGACAGGGAATTGGAAAGACTGAAGCTTTCTTT. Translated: CASRLGGQGIGKTEAFF.

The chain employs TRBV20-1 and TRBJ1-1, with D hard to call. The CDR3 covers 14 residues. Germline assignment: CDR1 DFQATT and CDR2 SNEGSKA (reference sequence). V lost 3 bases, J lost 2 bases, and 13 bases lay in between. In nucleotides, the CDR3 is TGCAGTGCTAGGGTTTCGGGGTCAAACACTGAAGCTTTCTTT. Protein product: CSARVSGSNTEAFF.

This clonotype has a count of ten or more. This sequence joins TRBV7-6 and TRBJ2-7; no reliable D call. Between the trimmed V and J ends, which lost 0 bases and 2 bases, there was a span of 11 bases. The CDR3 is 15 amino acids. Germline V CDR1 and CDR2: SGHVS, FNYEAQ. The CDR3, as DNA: TGTGCCAGCAGCTTAGCGGTGGGGTGGACCTACGAGCAGTACGTC. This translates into CASSLAVGWTYEQYV.

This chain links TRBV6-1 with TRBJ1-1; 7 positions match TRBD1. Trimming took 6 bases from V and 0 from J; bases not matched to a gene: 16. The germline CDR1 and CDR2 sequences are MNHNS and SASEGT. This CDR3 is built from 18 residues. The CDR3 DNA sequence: TGTGCCAGCAGCCCGGCTCGACAGGGCCCGCTTTTGAACACTGAAGCTTTCTTT. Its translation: CASSPARQGPLLNTEAFF.

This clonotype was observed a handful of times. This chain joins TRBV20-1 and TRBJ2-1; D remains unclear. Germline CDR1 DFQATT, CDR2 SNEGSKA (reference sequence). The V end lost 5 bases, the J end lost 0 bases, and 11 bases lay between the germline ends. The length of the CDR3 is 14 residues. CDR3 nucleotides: TGCAGTGCTCCCCGGAGCTCCTCCTACAATGAGCAGTTCTTC. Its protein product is CSAPRSSSYNEQFF.

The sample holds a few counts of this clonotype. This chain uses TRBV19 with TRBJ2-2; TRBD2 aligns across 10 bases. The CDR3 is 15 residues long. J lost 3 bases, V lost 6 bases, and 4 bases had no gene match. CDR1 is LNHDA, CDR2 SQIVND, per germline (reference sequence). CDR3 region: CASSPTSGYTGELFF. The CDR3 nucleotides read TGTGCCAGTAGCCCGACTAGCGGGTACACCGGGGAGCTGTTTTTT.

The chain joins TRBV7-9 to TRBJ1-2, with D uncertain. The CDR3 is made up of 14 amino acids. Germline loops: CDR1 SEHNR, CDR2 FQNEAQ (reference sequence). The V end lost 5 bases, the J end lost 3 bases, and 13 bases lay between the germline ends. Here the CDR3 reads CASSTDREDYGYTF. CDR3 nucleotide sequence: TGTGCCAGCAGCACCGACCGGGAAGACTATGGCTACACCTTC.

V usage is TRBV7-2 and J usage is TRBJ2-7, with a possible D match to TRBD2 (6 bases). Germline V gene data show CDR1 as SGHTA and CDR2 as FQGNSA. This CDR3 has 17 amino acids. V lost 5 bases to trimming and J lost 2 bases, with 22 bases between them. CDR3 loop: CASSPHQGGPWTYEQYV. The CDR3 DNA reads TGTGCCAGCAGCCCTCATCAGGGAGGCCCGTGGACCTACGAGCAGTACGTC.

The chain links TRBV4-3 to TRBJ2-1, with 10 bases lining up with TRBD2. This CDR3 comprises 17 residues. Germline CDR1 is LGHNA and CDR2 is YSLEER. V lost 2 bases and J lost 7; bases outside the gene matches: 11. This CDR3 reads CASSQRSGGANVNEQFF. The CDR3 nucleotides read TGCGCCAGCAGCCAAAGAAGCGGGGGGGCCAATGTGAATGAGCAGTTCTTC.

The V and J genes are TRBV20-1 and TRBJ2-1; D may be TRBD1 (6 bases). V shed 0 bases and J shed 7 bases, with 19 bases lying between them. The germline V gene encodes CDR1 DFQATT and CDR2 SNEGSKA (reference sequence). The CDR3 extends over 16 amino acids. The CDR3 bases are TGCAGTGCTAGAGACAGTAACAGGGTGGTATGGAATGAGCAGTTCTTC. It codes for CSARDSNRVVWNEQFF.

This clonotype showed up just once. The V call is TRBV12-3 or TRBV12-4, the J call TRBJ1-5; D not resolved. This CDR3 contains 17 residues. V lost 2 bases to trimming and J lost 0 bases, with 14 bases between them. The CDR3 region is CASSLKAGFYSNQPQHF. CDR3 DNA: TGTGCCAGCAGTTTAAAGGCGGGTTTCTATAGCAATCAGCCCCAGCATTTT.

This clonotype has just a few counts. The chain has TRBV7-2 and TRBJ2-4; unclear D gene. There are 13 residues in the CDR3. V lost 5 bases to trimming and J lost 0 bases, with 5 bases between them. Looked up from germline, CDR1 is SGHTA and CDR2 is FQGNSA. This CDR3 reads CASSPEAKNIQYF. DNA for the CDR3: TGTGCCAGCAGCCCAGAAGCCAAAAACATTCAGTACTTC.

CDR3 sequence reads: CASSPGTVRTYEQYF. The CDR3, as DNA: TGTGCCAGCAGCCCAGGGACAGTCCGAACTTACGAGCAGTACTTC. V is TRBV7-2 and J is TRBJ2-7; 7 positions agree with TRBD1. CDR3 length equals 15 residues. Germline-derived CDR1 and CDR2 are SGHTA and FQGNSA. V dropped 5 bases and J dropped 4; count of bases not matched to a gene: 11.

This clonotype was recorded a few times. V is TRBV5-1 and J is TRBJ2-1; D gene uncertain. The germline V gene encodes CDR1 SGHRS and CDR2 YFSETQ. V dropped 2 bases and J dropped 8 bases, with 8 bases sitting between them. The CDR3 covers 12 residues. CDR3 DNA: TGCGCCAGCAGCTTACAGCGAGATGAGCAGTTCTTC. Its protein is CASSLQRDEQFF.

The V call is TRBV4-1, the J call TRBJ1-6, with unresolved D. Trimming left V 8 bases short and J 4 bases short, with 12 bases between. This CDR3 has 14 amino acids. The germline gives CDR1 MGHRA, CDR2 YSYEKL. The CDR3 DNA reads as TGCGCCAGCGGAGGTCCTCCTTATAATTCACCCCTCCACTTT. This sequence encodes CASGGPPYNSPLHF.

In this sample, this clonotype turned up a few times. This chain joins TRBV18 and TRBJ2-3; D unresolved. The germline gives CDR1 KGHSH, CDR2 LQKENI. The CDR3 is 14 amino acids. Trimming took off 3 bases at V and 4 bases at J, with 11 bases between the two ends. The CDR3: CASSPSGPSDTQYF. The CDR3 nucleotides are TGTGCCAGCTCACCCTCCGGGCCGTCAGATACGCAGTATTTT.

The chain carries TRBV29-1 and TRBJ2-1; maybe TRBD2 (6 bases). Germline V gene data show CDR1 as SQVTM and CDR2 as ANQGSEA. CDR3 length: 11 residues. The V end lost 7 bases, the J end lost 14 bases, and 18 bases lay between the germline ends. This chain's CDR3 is CSAPHGGRKFF. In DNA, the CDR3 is TGCAGCGCCCCTCACGGGGGTCGGAAGTTCTTC.

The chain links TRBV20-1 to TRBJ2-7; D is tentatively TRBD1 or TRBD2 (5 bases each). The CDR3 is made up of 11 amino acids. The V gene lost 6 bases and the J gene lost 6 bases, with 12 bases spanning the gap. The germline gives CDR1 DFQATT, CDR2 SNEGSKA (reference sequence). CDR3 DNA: TGCAGTGCCGAATGGGACGGCGAGCAGTACGTC. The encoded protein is CSAEWDGEQYV.

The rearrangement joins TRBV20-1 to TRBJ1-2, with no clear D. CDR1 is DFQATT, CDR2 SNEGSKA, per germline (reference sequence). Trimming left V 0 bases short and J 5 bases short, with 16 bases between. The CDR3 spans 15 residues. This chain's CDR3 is CSARDTFKFLYGYTF. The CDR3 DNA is TGCAGTGCTAGAGACACTTTCAAGTTCCTGTATGGCTACACCTTC.

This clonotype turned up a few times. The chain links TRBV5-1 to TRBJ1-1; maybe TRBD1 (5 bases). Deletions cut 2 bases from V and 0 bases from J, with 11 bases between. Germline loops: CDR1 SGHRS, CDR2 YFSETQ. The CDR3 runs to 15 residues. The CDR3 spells CASSFQDRMNTEAFF. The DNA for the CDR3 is TGCGCCAGCAGCTTTCAAGACAGAATGAACACTGAAGCTTTCTTT.

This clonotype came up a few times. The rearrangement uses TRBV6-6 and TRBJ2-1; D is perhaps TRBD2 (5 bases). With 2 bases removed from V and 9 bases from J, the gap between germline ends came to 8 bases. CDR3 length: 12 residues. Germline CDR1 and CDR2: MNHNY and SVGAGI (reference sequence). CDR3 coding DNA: TGTGCCAGCAGTTACGAGCGGCGTGAGCAGTTCTTC. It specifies CASSYERREQFF.

The CDR3 loop is CASSFLGQGEQYV. The CDR3 DNA reads TGTGCCAGCAGCTTTCTGGGACAGGGCGAGCAGTACGTC. The chain has TRBV5-5 and TRBJ2-7; 9 nucleotides align to TRBD1. With 2 bases clipped from V and 6 bases from J, the junction kept 3 bases outside the gene matches. Germline V gene sequence: CDR1 SGHKS, CDR2 YYEKEE (reference sequence). The CDR3 spans 13 residues.

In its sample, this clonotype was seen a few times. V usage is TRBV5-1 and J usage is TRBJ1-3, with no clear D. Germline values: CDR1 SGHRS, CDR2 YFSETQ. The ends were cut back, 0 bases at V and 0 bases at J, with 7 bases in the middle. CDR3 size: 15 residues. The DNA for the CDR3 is TGCGCCAGCAGCTTGGCACGGAGCTCTGGAAACACCATATATTTT. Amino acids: CASSLARSSGNTIYF. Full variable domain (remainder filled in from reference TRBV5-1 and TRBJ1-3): KAGVTQTPRYLIKTRGQQVTLSCSPISGHRSVSWYQQTPGQGLQFLFEYFSETQRNKGNFPGRFSGRQFSNSRSEMNVSTLELGDSALYLCASSLARSSGNTIYFGEGSWLTVV.

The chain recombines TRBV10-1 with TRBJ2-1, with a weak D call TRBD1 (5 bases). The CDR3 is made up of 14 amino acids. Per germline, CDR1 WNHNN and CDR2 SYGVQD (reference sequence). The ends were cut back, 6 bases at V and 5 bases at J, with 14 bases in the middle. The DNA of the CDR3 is TGCGCCAGCAGCCCAGGGTCGGTGAACAATGAGCAGTTCTTC. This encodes CASSPGSVNNEQFF.

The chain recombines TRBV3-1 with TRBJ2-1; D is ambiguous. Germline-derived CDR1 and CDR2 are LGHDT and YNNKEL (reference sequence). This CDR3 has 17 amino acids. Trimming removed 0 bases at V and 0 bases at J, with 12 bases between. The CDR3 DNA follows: TGTGCCAGCAGCCAAGATATGACGCTGAGCTCCTACAATGAGCAGTTCTTC. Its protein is CASSQDMTLSSYNEQFF.

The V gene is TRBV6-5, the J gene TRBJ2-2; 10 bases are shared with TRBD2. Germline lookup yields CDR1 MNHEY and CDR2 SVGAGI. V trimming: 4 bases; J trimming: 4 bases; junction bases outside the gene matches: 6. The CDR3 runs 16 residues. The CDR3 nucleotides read TGTGCCAGCAGTTTTGGGCTAGCGGGGGTCACCGGGGAGCTGTTTTTT. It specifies CASSFGLAGVTGELFF.